The clone carrying this TCR beta chain appeared a single time. This entry is derived from a study of OX40 agonist ivuxolimab in advanced cancers. Study-wide background: The treatment was a fully human IgG2 OX40 agonist, ivuxolimab. With a range of 23 to 79, age averaged 60 years, and roughly 80% were male. While on treatment, patients had intravenous ivuxolimab at 0.01 to 10 mg/kg every 2 weeks.

Assay: immunoSEQ multiplex PCR; the TCRdb copy retains only in-frame clones and omits some. The table has around 40,000 clones, less than 85% seen once; the top ten hold around 25%. Autoimmune disease history or systemic immunosuppression was exclusionary. The ends lost 0 bases at V and 0 bases at J; junction bases unmatched: 1. Germline-derived CDR1 and CDR2 are SGHRS and YFSETQ. CDR3 length equals 15 residues. V is TRBV5-1 and J is TRBJ2-3; 7 positions match TRBD2. Sample: CD4+ or CD8+ T cells sorted from blood, taken in a trial of the OX40 agonist ivuxolimab. The source of this sequence is an adult with an advanced solid tumor such as melanoma, head and neck, liver or kidney cancer. The chain's CDR3 is CASSLDGGSTDTQYF. In nucleotides, the CDR3 is TGCGCCAGCAGCTTGGACGGGGGGAGCACAGATACGCAGTATTTT.